These T cell receptor beta chains were read from a single sample in a study of blood T cell repertoires in COVID-19. Generated by immunoSEQ multiplex PCR, the TCRdb table keeps only in-frame clones and is missing some. Found here are more than 65,000 clones, approximately 82% of them singletons; the top ten hold roughly a tenth. Sequencing used peripheral blood. The receptors come from an elderly woman with acute or convalescent COVID-19. CDR3s include the opening cysteine and the closing phenylalanine or tryptophan. Fields, in order: V gene, J gene, clone size, D gene, CDR3 protein, CDR3 DNA. The D gene is left open where the match is weak. Not every row has a clone size; where given, it reads once, few, many or a size class.

TRBV6-1	TRBJ2-4	NA	TRBD2	CASSEFPSGGTKNIQYF	TGTGCCAGCAGTGAGTTTCCTAGCGGGGGGACCAAAAACATTCAGTACTTC
TRBV28	TRBJ2-7	NA	TRBD2	CASSFSGGVPEQYF	TGTGCCAGCAGTTTTAGCGGGGGGGTACCCGAGCAGTACTTC
TRBV30	TRBJ1-5	NA	NA	CAWSEGVPNQPQHF	TGTGCCTGGAGCGAGGGGGTGCCCAATCAGCCCCAGCATTTT
TRBV6-5	TRBJ2-7	NA	TRBD1	CASRRAQGAYEQYF	TGTGCCAGCAGGAGGGCACAGGGGGCCTACGAGCAGTACTTC
TRBV19	TRBJ1-5	NA	NA	CASSIAGGGVYQPQHF	TGTGCCAGTAGTATAGCTGGCGGGGGGGTCTATCAGCCCCAGCATTTT
TRBV30	TRBJ2-7	NA	NA	CAWSVQAFLPGSVPYEQYF	TGTGCCTGGAGTGTACAAGCGTTTCTGCCAGGGTCAGTTCCGTACGAGCAGTACTTC
TRBV20-1	TRBJ2-1	NA	NA	CSARRGFEQFF	TGCAGTGCTAGAAGAGGGTTTGAGCAGTTCTTC
TRBV5-1	TRBJ2-3	NA	TRBD1	CASSAPDRGSTDTQYF	TGCGCCAGCAGCGCCCCGGACAGGGGCAGCACAGATACGCAGTATTTT
TRBV30	TRBJ1-1	NA	TRBD1	CAWSGMGQGMNTEAFF	TGTGCCTGGAGCGGAATGGGACAGGGCATGAACACTGAAGCTTTCTTT
TRBV4-2	TRBJ1-1	NA	TRBD1	CASSQRTGEEAFF	TGTGCCAGCAGCCAACGAACAGGGGAGGAAGCTTTCTTT
TRBV7-6	TRBJ1-1	NA	NA	CASSPGRSTEAFF	TGTGCCAGCAGCCCAGGGCGATCCACTGAAGCTTTCTTT
TRBV5-1	TRBJ2-7	NA	TRBD1	CASSLGTLRDRGDEQYF	TGCGCCAGCAGCTTGGGAACGTTAAGGGACAGGGGGGACGAGCAGTACTTC
TRBV9	TRBJ2-2	NA	NA	CASSVDLGELTGELFF	TGTGCCAGCAGCGTAGATCTCGGGGAGCTCACCGGGGAGCTGTTTTTT
TRBV29-1	TRBJ2-5	once	TRBD1	CSVEETGSETQYF	TGCAGCGTTGAAGAGACAGGGAGCGAGACCCAGTACTTC
TRBV5-1	TRBJ1-1	NA	NA	CASSSTGLIGGTEAFF	TGCGCCAGCAGCTCGACAGGCCTGATTGGGGGCACTGAAGCTTTCTTT
TRBV29-1	TRBJ2-5	once	NA	CSILGLEGETQYF	TGCAGCATTCTGGGACTCGAAGGAGAGACCCAGTACTTC
TRBV27	TRBJ2-3	NA	TRBD2	CASRVGGLAGFESFTDTQYF	TGTGCCAGCAGGGTTGGGGGACTAGCGGGGTTCGAGTCTTTCACAGATACGCAGTATTTT
TRBV5-1	TRBJ1-1	NA	NA	CASSLQGDTEAFF	TGCGCCAGCAGCCTACAGGGTGACACTGAAGCTTTCTTT
TRBV10-1	TRBJ2-1	NA	TRBD2	CASSVGSGAANEQFF	TGCGCCAGCAGTGTGGGGAGCGGGGCCGCCAATGAGCAGTTCTTC
TRBV10-1	TRBJ1-6	NA	NA	CASSESRTENSPLHF	TGCGCCAGCAGTGAGTCTAGAACCGAAAATTCACCCCTCCACTTT
TRBV3-1/TRBV3-2	TRBJ2-5	NA	NA	CASSQARQETQYF	TGTGCCAGCAGCCAAGCACGGCAAGAGACCCAGTACTTC
TRBV18	TRBJ2-3	NA	NA	CASSPPSRDTDTQYF	TGTGCCAGCTCACCACCGTCCAGGGATACAGATACGCAGTATTTT
TRBV5-6	TRBJ2-6	NA	NA	CASSLFGGISGSGANVLTF	TGTGCCAGCAGCTTGTTCGGAGGGATCTCCGGCTCTGGGGCCAACGTCCTGACTTTC
TRBV5-1	TRBJ2-7	NA	TRBD1	CASSEDRGWTYEQYF	TGCGCCAGCAGCGAGGACAGGGGATGGACCTACGAGCAGTACTTC
TRBV7-9	TRBJ1-1	few	TRBD1	CASSSPGQGIEAFF	TGTGCCAGCAGCTCCCCGGGACAGGGGATCGAAGCTTTCTTT
TRBV2	TRBJ1-1	NA	NA	CASSAQGLNTEAFF	TGTGCCAGCAGCGCTCAGGGGTTGAACACTGAAGCTTTCTTT
TRBV11-3	TRBJ2-1	NA	NA	CASSFGAGLLFF	TGTGCCAGCAGCTTTGGGGCGGGGCTGCTGTTCTTC
TRBV6-5	TRBJ2-3	NA	NA	CASSLTATDTQYF	TGTGCCAGCAGTTTGACAGCCACAGATACGCAGTATTTT
TRBV7-8	TRBJ1-2	few	NA	CASSLVGGEANYGYTF	TGTGCCAGCAGCTTAGTCGGGGGTGAGGCTAACTATGGCTACACCTTC
TRBV28	TRBJ1-2	NA	NA	CASRPPGLGGYGYTF	TGTGCCAGCAGGCCTCCGGGACTCGGAGGGTATGGCTACACCTTC
TRBV7-3	TRBJ2-1	NA	NA	CASSSNPGGATYNEQFF	TGTGCCAGCAGCTCAAACCCCGGTGGGGCCACCTACAATGAGCAGTTCTTC
TRBV6-5	TRBJ2-2	NA	TRBD1	CASSPGQGAGELFF	TGTGCCAGCAGTCCGGGACAGGGGGCCGGGGAGCTGTTTTTT
TRBV5-6	TRBJ1-5	NA	NA	CASSPRSGGPQHF	TGTGCCAGCAGCCCAAGGTCCGGGGGGCCCCAGCATTTT
TRBV18	TRBJ2-1	NA	TRBD2	CASSPPGFEGRVDEQFF	TGTGCCAGCTCACCACCCGGGTTCGAAGGGAGGGTCGATGAGCAGTTCTTC
TRBV10-1	TRBJ2-1	NA	TRBD2	CASGNSGGANEQFF	TGCGCCAGCGGTAATAGCGGGGGGGCAAATGAGCAGTTCTTC
TRBV29-1	TRBJ1-2	NA	TRBD1	CSVGQDYGYGYTF	TGCAGCGTGGGACAGGATTACGGCTATGGCTACACCTTC
TRBV7-2	TRBJ2-1	NA	NA	CASSHSRGSYNEQFF	TGTGCCAGCAGCCACTCCAGGGGCTCCTACAATGAGCAGTTCTTC
TRBV3-1/TRBV3-2	TRBJ2-1	few	TRBD2	CASSPGLAGSLEQFF	TGTGCCAGCAGCCCTGGACTAGCGGGGAGTTTGGAGCAGTTCTTC
TRBV6-5	TRBJ1-5	NA	NA	CASRPTGNSNQPQHF	TGTGCCAGCAGACCTACAGGGAATAGCAATCAGCCCCAGCATTTT
TRBV29-1	TRBJ1-1	NA	TRBD1	CSVNRGWDTEAFF	TGCAGCGTGAACAGGGGCTGGGACACTGAAGCTTTCTTT
TRBV21-1	TRBJ1-2	NA	NA	CASSNSGNFYGYTF	TGTGCCAGCAGCAATTCCGGGAACTTCTATGGCTACACCTTC
TRBV19	TRBJ1-1	NA	NA	CASRTPGGGDTEAFF	TGTGCCAGTAGAACCCCCGGTGGAGGGGACACTGAAGCTTTCTTT
TRBV5-1	TRBJ2-7	NA	TRBD2	CASSAFSGAYEQYF	TGCGCCAGCAGCGCGTTTAGCGGGGCCTACGAGCAGTACTTC
TRBV7-9	TRBJ1-1	NA	NA	CASSLRGANTEAFF	TGTGCCAGCAGCCTACGAGGAGCCAACACTGAAGCTTTCTTT
TRBV5-1	TRBJ2-2	NA	TRBD1	CASSPSLQGANTGELFF	TGCGCCAGCAGCCCCAGCTTACAGGGGGCGAACACCGGGGAGCTGTTTTTT
TRBV5-1	TRBJ2-1	NA	NA	CASSLVLGGRLGGYNEQFF	TGCGCCAGCAGCTTGGTACTCGGGGGGCGACTAGGCGGCTACAATGAGCAGTTCTTC
TRBV14	TRBJ2-7	NA	TRBD1	CASSQVGTGSYEQYF	TGTGCCAGCAGCCAAGTCGGGACAGGCTCCTACGAGCAGTACTTC
TRBV7-9	TRBJ1-1	once	TRBD1	CASIRQGRNTEAFF	TGTGCCAGCATTCGACAGGGACGGAACACTGAAGCTTTCTTT
TRBV3-1/TRBV3-2	TRBJ1-5	NA	NA	CASSLQPGSNQPQHF	TGTGCCAGCAGCCTCCAGCCGGGAAGCAATCAGCCCCAGCATTTT
TRBV5-5	TRBJ2-5	few	TRBD2	CASSLAMGGVEETQYF	TGTGCCAGCAGCTTAGCAATGGGAGGGGTGGAAGAGACCCAGTACTTC
TRBV5-1	TRBJ2-7	NA	NA	CASSLADEQYF	TGCGCCAGCAGCTTGGCTGACGAGCAGTACTTC
TRBV7-6	TRBJ2-5	NA	TRBD1	CASSLAGQVEVETQYF	TGTGCCAGCAGCTTAGCGGGACAGGTTGAAGTAGAGACCCAGTACTTC
TRBV5-1	TRBJ2-5	NA	TRBD2	CASSLGLAGTQETQYF	TGCGCCAGCAGCTTGGGGCTAGCGGGGACCCAAGAGACCCAGTACTTC